This T cell receptor (beta chain) comes out of a study of shared clonotypes between healthy human individuals. Study information: Each donor's CD8 memory used one plate, CD8 naive two, each CD4 subset three. Study results and limitations: Researchers sampled blood only, noting tissue repertoires likely differ. Donor scarcity curtailed the genetic and exposure-history diversity represented herein.

Repertoires were generated with immunoSEQ multiplex PCR, while TCRdb's copy carries only in-frame clones and drops some. The sample has over 1.4 million clones; roughly 96% are singletons. Note on this clone: Its antigen remains unknown.

Germline CDR1 and CDR2: LNHDA and SQIVND (reference sequence). The V end was cut by 6 bases, the J end by 7 bases, with 19 bases between. The CDR3 is made up of 14 amino acids. The TCR was taken from a man aged 25-45 years in good health. Material for sequencing was naive CD4+ T cells sorted from blood. Subset here: CD45RA+ positively selected. The chain links TRBV19 to TRBJ2-7, with D uncertain. The CDR3 bases are TGTGCCAGTAGACACGTAGGCGGTGGAAGGGAGCAGTACTTC. Translated: CASRHVGGGREQYF. The variable domain in full, with the rest retrieved from reference TRBV19 and TRBJ2-7, is DGGITQSPKYLFRKEGQNVTLSCEQNLNHDAMYWYRQDPGQGLRLIYYSQIVNDFQKGDIAEGYSVSREKKESFPLTVTSAQKNPTAFYLCASRHVGGGREQYFGPGTRLTVT.